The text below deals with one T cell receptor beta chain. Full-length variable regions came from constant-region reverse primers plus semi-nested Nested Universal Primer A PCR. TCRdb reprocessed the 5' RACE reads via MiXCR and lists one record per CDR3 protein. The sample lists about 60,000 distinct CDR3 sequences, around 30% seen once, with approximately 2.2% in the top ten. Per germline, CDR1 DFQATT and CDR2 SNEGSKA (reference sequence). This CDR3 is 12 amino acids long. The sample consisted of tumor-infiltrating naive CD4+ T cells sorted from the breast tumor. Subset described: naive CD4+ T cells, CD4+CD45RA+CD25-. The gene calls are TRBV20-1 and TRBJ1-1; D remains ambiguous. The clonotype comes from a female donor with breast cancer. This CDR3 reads CMVGLGNTEAFF. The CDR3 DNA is TGCATGGTGGGTTTGGGAAACACTGAAGCTTTCTTT.